This T cell receptor beta chain was recorded in a study of T-cell memory formation after mild COVID-19. In TCRdb, the 5' RACE reads were re-called with MiXCR into one record per CDR3 protein. The sample records roughly 99,000 distinct CDR3 sequences, 13% to 15% being singletons. The CDR3 contains 14 residues. V gave up 0 bases and J gave up 1 base, with 6 bases separating them. CDR1 SGDLS and CDR2 YYNGEE come from the germline V gene. The rearrangement joins TRBV9 to TRBJ2-3, with D unclear. The receptor comes from a man aged 18 to 29 who had mild COVID-19 (a few samples of this study predate the infection). Cell type and time point are not known. Material: PBMCs or a T cell subset sorted from them (not recorded which). CDR3: CASSVDRGTDTQYF. The CDR3 DNA sequence: TGTGCCAGCAGCGTAGATAGGGGCACAGATACGCAGTATTTT.